Below, 21 T cell receptor beta chains from the same sample are listed, as sequenced in a study of PD-L1 blockade in urothelial cancer. Indicated time point: peripheral blood 6 weeks after treatment start. Method: immunoSEQ multiplex PCR; TCRdb's copy keeps in-frame clones and lacks some. This sample has over 100,000 clones, with more than 85% found just once. The sample consisted of PBMCs, taken around atezolizumab (anti-PD-L1) treatment. The source of these receptors is a man in his sixties with urothelial cancer.

V gene TRBV19 combines with J gene TRBJ1-6; no clear D gene. Germline lookup yields CDR1 LNHDA and CDR2 SQIVND (reference sequence). The V and J ends lost 1 base and 9 bases respectively, with 13 bases between them. CDR3 length: 15 amino acids. DNA for the CDR3: TGTGCCAGTAGTATAGGAGGGTTGTCAAGTTCACCCCTCCACTTT. Protein product: CASSIGGLSSSPLHF.

The chain links TRBV5-6 to TRBJ2-7; tentative D call: TRBD1 (6 bases). V lost 1 base and J 4 bases, leaving 15 bases between the germline ends. The CDR3 runs 15 residues. Germline CDR1 SGHDT, CDR2 YYEEEE. The CDR3 is CASSLKGQGNYEQYF. CDR3 sequence (DNA): TGTGCCAGCAGCTTGAAAGGGCAGGGGAATTACGAGCAGTACTTC.

CDR3 sequence: CASSQDWETGYTDTQYF. In DNA, the CDR3 is TGTGCCAGCAGCCAAGATTGGGAGACAGGGTACACAGATACGCAGTATTTT. The rearrangement uses TRBV4-2 and TRBJ2-3, with 7 bases identical to TRBD1. Germline loops: CDR1 LGHNA, CDR2 YNFKEQ. The CDR3 is made up of 17 amino acids. J gave up 2 bases and V 0 bases, and 8 bases lay outside the gene matches.

The chain links TRBV7-3 to TRBJ1-2, with 10 bases that match TRBD1. Germline V gene data show CDR1 as SGHTA and CDR2 as FQGTGA. V gave up 5 bases and J gave up 6 bases; unmatched junction bases: 6. The CDR3 covers 14 residues. The CDR3 coding sequence is TGTGCCAGCAGCGAGGGGACAGGGGATGATGGCTACACCTTC. It translates to CASSEGTGDDGYTF.

This clone was counted between two and nine times. The genes are TRBV7-9 and TRBJ2-4; D might be TRBD2 (7 bases). The V end was cut by 5 bases, the J end by 0 bases, with 23 bases between. Germline V gene sequence: CDR1 SEHNR, CDR2 FQNEAQ (reference sequence). CDR3 length: 19 residues. The CDR3 DNA is TGTGCCAGCAGCCCAACCTGGGGGGGCCGAGGACTAGCCAAAAACATTCAGTACTTC. It translates to CASSPTWGGRGLAKNIQYF.

For the CDR3, the DNA is TGTGCCAGCCCCTCCGGGGCGGGGGTATGGACTGAAGCTTTCTTT. Its protein product is CASPSGAGVWTEAFF. The chain joins TRBV27 to TRBJ1-1; D possibly corresponds to TRBD1 (5 bases). CDR1 is MNHEY and CDR2 is SMNVEV in the germline V gene (reference sequence). The CDR3 runs 15 residues. The V end was cut by 8 bases, the J end by 5 bases, with 21 bases between.

J is TRBJ2-5 and V is TRBV6-5; 9 nucleotides agree with TRBD1. The J call may be mistaken, given a closer DNA end match to TRBJ2-7. This CDR3 is 14 amino acids long. Germline lookup yields CDR1 MNHEY and CDR2 SVGAGI. DNA for the CDR3: TGTGCCAGCCAGGAGGGACAGGGTTCCTACGAGCAGTACTTC. It specifies CASQEGQGSYEQYF.

This chain uses TRBV4-1 with TRBJ2-4; perhaps TRBD2 as D (6 bases). Deletions cut 0 bases from V and 6 bases from J, with 12 bases between. The V gene's germline CDR1 is MGHRA and CDR2 YSYEKL. This CDR3 is built from 15 residues. Here the CDR3 DNA reads TGCGCCAGCAGCCAAGATAGGGGTAGCGGAAACATTCAGTACTTC. Translated, it gives CASSQDRGSGNIQYF.

The chain links TRBV2 to TRBJ1-1; D gene uncertain. The CDR3 runs 11 residues. V was trimmed by 4 bases and J by 5 bases, leaving 5 bases between them. Germline values: CDR1 SNHLY, CDR2 FYNNEI. This CDR3 is CASSVETEAFF. The DNA of the CDR3 is TGTGCCAGCAGTGTAGAGACTGAAGCTTTCTTT.

The V and J genes are TRBV4-3 and TRBJ2-3, with a possible D match to TRBD2 (6 bases). The V end lost 0 bases, the J end lost 2 bases, and 9 bases lay between the germline ends. Germline CDR1 LGHNA, CDR2 YSLEER. The CDR3 runs to 15 residues. CDR3 in DNA: TGCGCCAGCAGCCAAGATCTAGCGAACACAGATACGCAGTATTTT. Protein sequence: CASSQDLANTDTQYF.

V gene TRBV19 combines with J gene TRBJ2-2; 11 positions agree with TRBD1. With 3 bases clipped from V and 8 bases from J, the junction kept 8 bases outside the gene matches. CDR1 and CDR2 from the germline V gene are LNHDA and SQIVND (reference sequence). The CDR3 runs 16 residues. CDR3 residues: CASSIPGTGGMGELFF. In DNA form, the CDR3 reads TGTGCCAGTAGTATCCCGGGGACAGGGGGAATGGGGGAGCTGTTTTTT.

V gene TRBV11-2 combines with J gene TRBJ2-7; 13 bases align to TRBD2. CDR1 is SGHAT and CDR2 is FQNNGV in the germline V gene. V lost 4 bases, J lost 2 bases, and 11 bases stayed unmatched. The CDR3 sequence is 18 residues long. DNA for the CDR3: TGTGCCAGCAGCTCCCTCAACATACTAGCGGGAGGGCCCTACGAGCAGTACTTC. Translating gives CASSSLNILAGGPYEQYF.

The rearrangement links TRBV5-4 to TRBJ1-2, with 8 bases identical to TRBD1. Looked up from germline, CDR1 is SGHNT and CDR2 is YYREEE (reference sequence). This CDR3 region has 14 residues. V shed 4 bases, J shed 7 bases, and the junction held 9 bases outside the gene matches. Written as DNA, the CDR3 is TGTGCCAGCAGCACCGGACAGGGAGGAGGTGGCTACACCTTC. It translates to CASSTGQGGGGYTF.

The chain joins TRBV7-2 to TRBJ1-1, with TRBD1 identical over 7 bases. The V segment lost 0 bases and the J segment 3 bases; nucleotides outside the gene matches: 7. The CDR3 is made up of 16 amino acids. Germline-derived CDR1 and CDR2 are SGHTA and FQGNSA. The CDR3 DNA sequence: TGTGCCAGCAGCTTAGCCCGGCCACAGGGGTACACTGAAGCTTTCTTT. Translating it yields CASSLARPQGYTEAFF.

Here the CDR3 DNA reads TGTGCCAGCAACTCCGGGACAGGGGGCTCCTACGAGCAGTACTTC. This codes for CASNSGTGGSYEQYF. This rearrangement joins TRBV6-1 to TRBJ2-7; TRBD1 matches 11 bases. Germline lookup yields CDR1 MNHNS and CDR2 SASEGT. The CDR3 extends over 15 amino acids. The V segment lost 7 bases and the J segment 0 bases; nucleotides outside the gene matches: 5.

A few counts support this clone. CDR3 in amino acids: CAWSTSAQNYRARSGNTIYF. The CDR3, as DNA: TGTGCCTGGAGTACATCGGCTCAGAACTACCGTGCCCGCTCTGGAAACACCATATATTTT. This chain links TRBV30 with TRBJ1-3; the D is unclear. V lost 2 bases to trimming and J lost 0 bases, with 26 bases between them. The CDR3 loop spans 20 amino acids. Germline values: CDR1 GTSNPN, CDR2 SVGIG (reference sequence).

The CDR3 loop reads CASSLRLAGGLDETQYF. DNA for the CDR3: TGCGCCAGCAGCCTGAGACTAGCGGGGGGGCTTGACGAGACCCAGTACTTC. This sequence joins TRBV4-3 and TRBJ2-5, with 14 bases identical to TRBD2. The V gene's germline CDR1 is LGHNA and CDR2 YSLEER. The CDR3 is 17 residues long. V was clipped by 4 bases and J by 5 bases; unmatched bases: 9.

The chain links TRBV7-9 to TRBJ2-3; 8 bases match TRBD2. Germline lookup yields CDR1 SEHNR and CDR2 FQNEAQ (reference sequence). The length of the CDR3 is 15 residues. Trimming took 3 bases from V and 6 from J; bases not matched to a gene: 8. CDR3 protein: CASSLLAGRGDTQYF. The CDR3 bases are TGTGCCAGCAGCTTGCTAGCGGGTAGAGGGGATACGCAGTATTTT.

This chain links TRBV4-2 with TRBJ2-5; D might be TRBD1 (10 bases). The CDR3 extends over 23 amino acids. Trimming left V 1 base short and J 3 bases short, with 36 bases between. Germline V gives CDR1 LGHNA, CDR2 YNFKEQ. The CDR3 nucleotides read TGTGCCAGCAGCCAAGGACGCCGCTGGAACCCGGCGGGAGGGGACAGGGGAAAAGAGACCCAGTACTTC. Encoded protein: CASSQGRRWNPAGGDRGKETQYF.

The chain uses TRBV5-1 and TRBJ2-7; tentative D call: TRBD1 (6 bases). The CDR3 has 14 amino acids. V gave up 0 bases and J gave up 2 bases, with 9 bases separating them. Germline V lookup: CDR1 SGHRS, CDR2 YFSETQ. CDR3 sequence reads: CASSLDDRPYEQYF. For the CDR3, the DNA is TGCGCCAGCAGCTTGGACGACAGGCCCTACGAGCAGTACTTC.

This clone was counted a single time. This chain joins TRBV10-3 and TRBJ2-7; 8 bases fit TRBD1. Per the germline V gene, CDR1 is ENHRY and CDR2 is SYGVKD. The CDR3 spans 14 residues. Trimming removed 6 bases from V and 4 bases from J; junction bases left unmatched: 8. DNA for the CDR3: TGTGCCATCAGCGCGGGACAGGATGGTTACGAGCAGTACTTC. Translating gives CAISAGQDGYEQYF.